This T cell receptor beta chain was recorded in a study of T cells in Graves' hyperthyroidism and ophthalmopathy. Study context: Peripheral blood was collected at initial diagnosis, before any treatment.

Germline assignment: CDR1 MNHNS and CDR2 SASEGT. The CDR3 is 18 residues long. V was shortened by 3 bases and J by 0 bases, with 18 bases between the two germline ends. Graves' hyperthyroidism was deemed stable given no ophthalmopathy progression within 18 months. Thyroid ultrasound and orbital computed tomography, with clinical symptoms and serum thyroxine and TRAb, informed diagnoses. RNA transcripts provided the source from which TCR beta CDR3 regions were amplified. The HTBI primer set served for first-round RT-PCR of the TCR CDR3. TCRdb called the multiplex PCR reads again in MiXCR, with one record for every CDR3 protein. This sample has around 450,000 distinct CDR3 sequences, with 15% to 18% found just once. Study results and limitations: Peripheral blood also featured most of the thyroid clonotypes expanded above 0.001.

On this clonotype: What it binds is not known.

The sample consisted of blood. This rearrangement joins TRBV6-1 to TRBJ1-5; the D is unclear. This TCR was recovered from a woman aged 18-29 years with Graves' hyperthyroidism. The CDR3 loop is CASSDHGPASYSNQPQHF. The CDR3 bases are TGTGCCAGCAGTGACCACGGCCCAGCCTCTTATAGCAATCAGCCCCAGCATTTT.